What follows are 27 T cell receptor beta chains derived from one specimen sequenced in a study of identical twins' blood T cells. TCRdb independently ran MiXCR on the 5' RACE reads; one entry per CDR3 protein. The repertoire consists of hundreds of thousands of distinct CDR3 sequences, with more than 25% occurring once and the leading ten covering roughly 5.5%. The sequencing sample was made of PBMCs. These receptors were taken from a woman between 18 and 50 years old in good health.

There are many counts of this clonotype. The DNA of the CDR3 is TGTGCCAGCAGCGACGGGACAGGGGGCAGGTATGGCTACACCTTC. It yields the protein CASSDGTGGRYGYTF. The chain combines TRBV27 with TRBJ1-2; 12 positions agree with TRBD1. This CDR3 region has 15 residues. V lost 6 bases to trimming and J lost 5 bases; unmatched junction nucleotides: 7. CDR1 and CDR2 from the germline V gene are MNHEY and SMNVEV (reference sequence).

For this clonotype: This may arise from a read error, as a much more abundant clone is one base away. The CDR3 sequence is CASSQDPGRSYNEQFF. CDR3 nucleotide sequence: TGTGCCAGCAGCCAAGACCCGGGGCGATCCTACAATGAGCAGTTCTTC. The V gene is TRBV3-1, the J gene TRBJ2-1; the D gene could be TRBD1 or TRBD2 (5 bases each). The germline V gene has CDR1 LGHDT and CDR2 YNNKEL (reference sequence). The CDR3 has 16 residues. The V end was cut by 0 bases, the J end by 1 base, with 10 bases between.

This clonotype has just a few counts. V usage is TRBV2 and J usage is TRBJ2-1; the D is unclear. Trimming took off 8 bases at V and 8 bases at J, with 10 bases between the two ends. Per germline, CDR1 SNHLY and CDR2 FYNNEI. The CDR3 spans 11 residues. CDR3 region: CASGPAHEQFF. The DNA of the CDR3 is TGTGCCAGCGGGCCGGCCCATGAGCAGTTCTTC.

The genes are TRBV6-4 and TRBJ2-2; 13 bases are a match to TRBD2. CDR1 and CDR2 from the germline V gene are MRHNA and SNTAGT. This CDR3 has 17 residues. V shed 0 bases, J shed 3 bases, and the junction held 1 base outside the gene matches. DNA of the CDR3: TGTGCCAGCAGTGACTCAGGACTAGCGGGAGACACCGGGGAGCTGTTTTTT. Protein: CASSDSGLAGDTGELFF.

This clonotype was picked up a small number of times. This rearrangement joins TRBV27 to TRBJ1-1; 8 nucleotides agree with TRBD1. The CDR3 is 14 amino acids. From germline, CDR1 is MNHEY and CDR2 SMNVEV (reference sequence). V dropped 3 bases and J dropped 3; count of bases not matched to a gene: 3. The CDR3 spells CASSLGTGYTEAFF. DNA of the CDR3: TGTGCCAGCAGTTTGGGGACAGGCTACACTGAAGCTTTCTTT.

The table lists this clonotype with a few counts. The V and J genes are TRBV14 and TRBJ2-1, with D unresolved. CDR3 length equals 15 residues. Trimming cost V 6 bases and J 4 bases, with 16 bases left between them. Germline V gene lookup returns CDR1 SGHDN and CDR2 FVKESK. This CDR3 reads CASSHLEDQYNEQFF. The DNA for the CDR3 is TGTGCCAGCAGTCACCTAGAGGACCAGTACAATGAGCAGTTCTTC.

This clonotype was found a few times. The V gene is TRBV20-1, the J gene TRBJ1-1; D may be TRBD1 (6 bases). The CDR3 is 12 amino acids. The V gene lost 3 bases and the J gene lost 6 bases, with 11 bases spanning the gap. Germline lookup yields CDR1 DFQATT and CDR2 SNEGSKA (reference sequence). CDR3 bases: TGCAGTGCTAGCCCAGGGGAAGCTGAAGCTTTCTTT. It translates to CSASPGEAEAFF.

The chain has TRBV6-1 and TRBJ1-4; the match to TRBD1 covers 7 bases. The trim removed 6 bases at V and 14 bases at J, leaving 18 bases unmatched. CDR1 MNHNS and CDR2 SASEGT come from the germline V gene. The CDR3 length is 15 residues. CDR3 DNA: TGTGCCAGCAGCCCCCATGGGACAGCCCCGGGAATTCTGTTTTTT. It is translated as CASSPHGTAPGILFF.

This clonotype has only a few counts. The chain is built from TRBV4-1 and TRBJ1-3; 8 nucleotides match TRBD1. CDR3 length: 19 amino acids. Per the germline V gene, CDR1 is MGHRA and CDR2 is YSYEKL. J gave up 3 bases and V 0 bases, and 13 bases lay outside the gene matches. Here the CDR3 DNA reads TGCGCCAGCAGCCAAGATCCCCGGACGTACAGGGGGATTGGAAACACCATATATTTT. Translating it yields CASSQDPRTYRGIGNTIYF.

The chain links TRBV24-1 to TRBJ1-1; D perhaps matches TRBD1 (5 bases). This CDR3 contains 11 residues. In germline, CDR1 is KGHDR, CDR2 SFDVKD. Trimming pared 3 bases from V and 11 bases from J, leaving 9 bases between. This chain's CDR3 is CATSDRKGAFF. The CDR3 bases are TGTGCCACCAGTGATCGCAAGGGGGCTTTCTTT.

The gene calls are TRBV7-2 and TRBJ1-3, with a possible D match to TRBD1 (6 bases). V gave up 3 bases and J gave up 0 bases, with 15 bases separating them. The CDR3 has 17 residues. The germline V gene encodes CDR1 SGHTA and CDR2 FQGNSA. Here the CDR3 DNA reads TGTGCCAGCAGCTTCCAAAGCACAGGGTCCTCTGGAAACACCATATATTTT. Protein: CASSFQSTGSSGNTIYF. Supplemented by reference TRBV7-2 and TRBJ1-3, the full variable domain reads GAGVSQSPSNKVTEKGKDVELRCDPISGHTALYWYRQSLGQGLEFLIYFQGNSAPDKSGLPSDRFSAERTGGSVSTLTIQRTQQEDSAVYLCASSFQSTGSSGNTIYFGEGSWLTVV.

The V and J genes are TRBV2 and TRBJ1-1, with TRBD1 matching 9 bases. Losses at the gene ends were 6 bases for V and 3 bases for J; bases not matched to a gene: 14. From germline, CDR1 is SNHLY and CDR2 FYNNEI. CDR3 size: 17 residues. The CDR3 bases are TGTGCCAGCAGCTTACAGGGGGCCGCCACCACTTACACTGAAGCTTTCTTT. Amino acid sequence: CASSLQGAATTYTEAFF.

The chain links TRBV6-5 to TRBJ1-2, with D maybe TRBD1 (6 bases). The CDR3 sequence is 14 residues long. V was shortened by 6 bases and J by 5 bases, with 16 bases between the two germline ends. Per the germline V gene, CDR1 is MNHEY and CDR2 is SVGAGI. CDR3 coding DNA: TGTGCCAGCAGACGGCCCGGGACAACGTATGGCTACACCTTC. Translated: CASRRPGTTYGYTF.

This clonotype came up a few times. The gene calls are TRBV6-2 or TRBV6-3 and TRBJ2-3, with 11 bases that match TRBD2. The CDR3 is made up of 15 amino acids. The germline V gene encodes CDR1 MNHEY and CDR2 SVGEGT. V lost 2 bases to trimming and J lost 8 bases; unmatched junction nucleotides: 6. Written as DNA, the CDR3 is TGTGCCAGCAGTTACGGCACTAGCGGGAGTGCTACGCAGTATTTT. It yields the protein CASSYGTSGSATQYF.

This clonotype has more than one count but fewer than ten. J is TRBJ2-3 and V is TRBV15; D could derive from TRBD1 or TRBD2 (6 bases each). The CDR3 runs to 17 residues. Between the trimmed V and J ends, which lost 0 bases and 0 bases, there was a span of 13 bases. Germline V CDR1 and CDR2: LNHNV, YYDKDF (reference sequence). DNA of the CDR3: TGTGCCACCAGCAGAGATATGACGGGGGCTAGCACAGATACGCAGTATTTT. Translating it yields CATSRDMTGASTDTQYF.

This clonotype was seen a handful of times. A much bigger clone sits one base away, suggesting this may be a read error. The chain has TRBV27 and TRBJ2-7; possible D gene TRBD1, 6 bases. Germline V gene data show CDR1 as MNHEY and CDR2 as SMNVEV (reference sequence). This CDR3 comprises 14 residues. The CDR3 nucleotides read TGTGCCGGCAGTCTGACAGGCGTATCCTACGAGCAGTACTTC. This translates into CAGSLTGVSYEQYF.

The chain links TRBV29-1 to TRBJ2-1; D remains ambiguous. Per germline, CDR1 SQVTM and CDR2 ANQGSEA. The CDR3 runs to 13 residues. V was clipped by 0 bases and J by 1 base, with 4 bases between them. This CDR3 is CSVEDSSYNEQFF. The CDR3, as DNA: TGCAGCGTTGAAGATTCTTCCTACAATGAGCAGTTCTTC.

This clonotype has just a few counts. This chain uses TRBV20-1 with TRBJ2-7, with D tentatively TRBD2 (5 bases). The CDR3 totals 13 residues. The germline gives CDR1 DFQATT, CDR2 SNEGSKA (reference sequence). V shed 3 bases and J shed 1 base, with 10 bases lying between them. CDR3 amino acids: CSARRRGSYEQYF. The DNA of the CDR3 is TGCAGTGCTAGGCGCCGCGGGTCCTACGAGCAGTACTTC.

The chain combines TRBV24-1 with TRBJ2-7; D is uncertain. Per germline, CDR1 KGHDR and CDR2 SFDVKD. V was trimmed by 2 bases and J by 6 bases, leaving 16 bases between them. CDR3 length: 15 amino acids. The CDR3 reads CATSDSGSGGIEQYF. CDR3 in DNA: TGTGCCACCAGTGATTCCGGGTCAGGTGGAATCGAGCAGTACTTC.

This clonotype came up a few times. This sequence joins TRBV7-2 and TRBJ1-1; possibly TRBD1 for D (5 bases). CDR1 and CDR2 from the germline V gene are SGHTA and FQGNSA. This CDR3 comprises 12 residues. Trimming took 6 bases from V and 5 from J, leaving 10 bases between them. This CDR3 reads CASSNGGTEAFF. CDR3 in DNA: TGTGCCAGCAGTAATGGGGGGACTGAAGCTTTCTTT.

The rearrangement links TRBV9 to TRBJ2-2; D possibly uses TRBD1 or TRBD2 (6 bases each). Trimming took 5 bases from V and 2 from J, leaving 16 bases between them. The CDR3 totals 16 residues. Germline CDR1 and CDR2: SGDLS and YYNGEE. The CDR3 loop is CASRAQGGGNTGELFF. Written as DNA, the CDR3 is TGTGCCAGCAGGGCACAGGGAGGAGGCAACACCGGGGAGCTGTTTTTT.

This clonotype was counted many times. The rearrangement uses TRBV5-1 and TRBJ2-7; TRBD1 might be the D (6 bases). The CDR3 spans 16 residues. Per germline, CDR1 SGHRS and CDR2 YFSETQ. V dropped 4 bases and J dropped 3 bases, with 20 bases sitting between them. Here the CDR3 reads CASSPETGSPFYEQYF. The CDR3 DNA sequence: TGCGCCAGCAGCCCCGAAACAGGGTCCCCCTTCTACGAGCAGTACTTC.

This clonotype occurred once. The rearrangement joins TRBV20-1 to TRBJ2-2, with a weak D call TRBD1 (5 bases). The CDR3 has 14 amino acids. Trimming pared 5 bases from V and 0 bases from J, leaving 10 bases between. Germline V CDR1 and CDR2: DFQATT, SNEGSKA (reference sequence). The CDR3 DNA reads TGCAGTGCTGCGGACACCTCGAACACCGGGGAGCTGTTTTTT. It codes for CSAADTSNTGELFF.

This clonotype has ten or more counts. The J gene is TRBJ1-5, the V gene TRBV5-1; D remains unclear. The CDR3 contains 14 residues. Germline V gives CDR1 SGHRS, CDR2 YFSETQ. V dropped 1 base and J dropped 4 bases, with 9 bases sitting between them. This CDR3 is CASSLTRPNQPQHF. The CDR3 DNA reads TGCGCCAGCAGCTTGACGAGACCGAATCAGCCCCAGCATTTT.

This clonotype was seen ten or more times. The V and J genes are TRBV18 and TRBJ1-1, with D maybe TRBD1 (5 bases). The CDR3 is 15 residues long. CDR1 KGHSH and CDR2 LQKENI come from the germline V gene. Trimming removed 2 bases from V and 2 bases from J, with 12 bases in between. Here the CDR3 DNA reads TGTGCCAGCTCACCATTGGAGGGGATTAACACTGAAGCTTTCTTT. It codes for CASSPLEGINTEAFF.

The chain combines TRBV24-1 with TRBJ2-2; D gene unclear. Germline CDR1 reads KGHDR; CDR2 reads SFDVKD. This CDR3 comprises 14 residues. Trimming left V 12 bases short and J 4 bases short, with 17 bases between. The CDR3 DNA sequence: TGTGCCCCCTTGACATACCTTCTCACCGGGGAGCTGTTTTTT. Translated, it gives CAPLTYLLTGELFF.

Points on this clonotype: A read error may explain this, as a much larger clone is one base away. The CDR3 end shows no conserved phenylalanine or tryptophan, and so a read error is likely. The V and J genes are TRBV6-2 or TRBV6-3 and TRBJ2-7; D gene ambiguous. Germline V CDR1 and CDR2: MNHEY, SVGEGT. Trimming shortened V by 0 bases and J by 6 bases, and 12 bases separated the two germline ends. This CDR3 comprises 14 residues. The CDR3 loop is CASSYSLALSEQYL. Here the CDR3 DNA reads TGTGCCAGCAGTTACTCGCTTGCGCTTTCCGAGCAGTACCTC.